These 20 T cell receptor beta chains originate from one sample sequenced in a study of beta chain features in type 1 diabetes. As every portion of the isolated RNA was reverse transcribed, the sequencing read expressed TCRB transcripts. Profiling relied on immunoSEQ multiplex PCR, and the TCRdb table lists in-frame clones only, not all of them. The sample has more than 300,000 clones, around 16% seen once. The sample consisted of naive CD4+ T cells from blood. The receptors shown here come from a woman aged 18-35 years in good health.

This clone was recorded a few times. The chain combines TRBV25-1 with TRBJ1-2, with 7 nucleotides matching TRBD1. The CDR3 has 14 amino acids. Per germline, CDR1 MGHDK and CDR2 SYGVNS. V lost 0 bases to trimming and J lost 8 bases; unmatched junction nucleotides: 6. The CDR3 DNA reads TGTGCCAGCAGTGAATATGAGACAGGGTTCGGCTACACCTTC. Translating it yields CASSEYETGFGYTF.

V gene TRBV7-9 combines with J gene TRBJ2-7; 11 bases match TRBD2. V shed 2 bases, J shed 7 bases, and the junction held 13 bases outside the gene matches. The CDR3 sequence is 17 residues long. Per the germline V gene, CDR1 is SEHNR and CDR2 is FQNEAQ (reference sequence). The CDR3 bases are TGTGCCAGCAGCTTATCACTGACTAGCGGGGCCCCTTGGGAGCAGTACTTC. Its translation: CASSLSLTSGAPWEQYF.

This clone was seen more than once but under ten times. The J gene is TRBJ2-1, the V gene TRBV5-4, with a weak D call TRBD1 (6 bases). V lost 4 bases to trimming and J lost 0 bases, with 14 bases between them. Germline-derived CDR1 and CDR2 are SGHNT and YYREEE (reference sequence). This CDR3 is 16 amino acids long. The CDR3 is CASSGDRLGSYNEQFF. The CDR3 DNA reads TGTGCCAGCAGCGGAGACAGGTTGGGCTCCTACAATGAGCAGTTCTTC. Filled out from reference TRBV5-4 and TRBJ2-1, the complete variable domain reads ETGVTQSPTHLIKTRGQQVTLRCSSQSGHNTVSWYQQALGQGPQFIFQYYREEENGRGNFPPRFSGLQFPNYSSELNVNALELDDSALYLCASSGDRLGSYNEQFFGPGTRLTVL.

Points on this clone: The sample holds other DNA sequences that translate to the same CDR3. This rearrangement joins TRBV18 to TRBJ2-1, with D possibly matching TRBD2 (6 bases). The CDR3 consists of 13 residues. V was pared by 0 bases and J by 7 bases, with 7 bases between. Germline V gives CDR1 KGHSH, CDR2 LQKENI. This CDR3 is CASSPPGGNEQFF. CDR3 nucleotides: TGTGCCAGCTCACCACCAGGAGGGAATGAGCAGTTCTTC.

This clone appeared a few times. J is TRBJ2-6 and V is TRBV28, with a weak D call TRBD2 (5 bases). Germline assignment: CDR1 MDHEN and CDR2 SYDVKM. This CDR3 has 16 amino acids. Trimming cost V 6 bases and J 3 bases, with 15 bases left between them. The CDR3 loop reads CASSPRVGSGANVLTF. CDR3 DNA: TGTGCCAGCAGCCCAAGGGTGGGGAGTGGGGCCAACGTCCTGACTTTC.

This clone was recorded a few times. The J gene is TRBJ2-7, the V gene TRBV30, with 8 bases matching TRBD1. CDR3 length equals 14 residues. Germline CDR1 reads GTSNPN; CDR2 reads SVGIG (reference sequence). The V segment lost 3 bases and the J segment 2 bases; nucleotides outside the gene matches: 6. This chain's CDR3 is CAWRTGQGTYEQYF. As DNA, the CDR3 is TGTGCCTGGAGAACTGGACAGGGAACCTACGAGCAGTACTTC.

This clone was detected a few times. The genes are TRBV7-3 and TRBJ1-5, with 8 bases matching TRBD1. V shed 4 bases, J shed 5 bases, and the junction held 1 base outside the gene matches. The CDR3 length is 13 residues. Germline V gene data show CDR1 as SGHTA and CDR2 as FQGTGA. CDR3 residues: CASSSQGDQPQHF. Here the CDR3 DNA reads TGTGCCAGCAGCTCACAGGGGGATCAGCCCCAGCATTTT. Full variable domain (outside the CDR3, taken from reference TRBV7-3 and TRBJ1-5): GAGVSQTPSNKVTEKGKYVELRCDPISGHTALYWYRQSLGQGPEFLIYFQGTGAADDSGLPNDRFFAVRPEGSVSTLKIQRTERGDSAVYLCASSSQGDQPQHFGDGTRLSIL.

This chain uses TRBV2 with TRBJ2-5, with a possible D match to TRBD2 (7 bases). The CDR3 covers 15 residues. Germline V gene sequence: CDR1 SNHLY, CDR2 FYNNEI. Trimming left V 6 bases short and J 5 bases short, with 19 bases between. The CDR3 is CASRKRGEGMETQYF. CDR3 DNA sequence: TGTGCCAGCAGGAAGAGGGGGGAGGGGATGGAGACCCAGTACTTC.

This clone came up a few times. This chain connects TRBV6-5 to TRBJ2-7; tentatively, D is TRBD1 (5 bases). V was clipped by 5 bases and J by 4 bases, with 6 bases between them. From germline, CDR1 is MNHEY and CDR2 SVGAGI. The CDR3 is made up of 11 amino acids. CDR3 amino acids: CASSDRYEQYF. CDR3 sequence (DNA): TGTGCCAGCAGTGACAGATACGAGCAGTACTTC.

The V call is TRBV6-6, the J call TRBJ2-7, with 7 bases fitting TRBD2. The CDR3 is 12 amino acids. CDR1 and CDR2 (germline): MNHNY, SVGAGI (reference sequence). V lost 6 bases to trimming and J lost 4 bases; unmatched junction nucleotides: 3. CDR3 sequence: CASRRETYEQYF. The CDR3 DNA follows: TGTGCCAGCAGGCGGGAGACATACGAGCAGTACTTC.

This clone was seen a few times. This chain connects TRBV19 to TRBJ2-2, with 11 bases aligning to TRBD2. The CDR3 totals 19 residues. CDR1 and CDR2 from the germline V gene are LNHDA and SQIVND (reference sequence). V trimming: 7 bases; J trimming: 5 bases; junction bases outside the gene matches: 18. The CDR3 DNA is TGTGCCAGTACCCATGGGAGGGTACTAGCGGGAGTCAGGACCGGGGAGCTGTTTTTT. This encodes CASTHGRVLAGVRTGELFF.

There are a few counts of this clone. The same CDR3 can be traced to other DNA sequences in this sample. V is TRBV9 and J is TRBJ1-5; D perhaps matches TRBD1 (6 bases). This CDR3 contains 15 residues. Germline V gives CDR1 SGDLS, CDR2 YYNGEE. V was clipped by 0 bases and J by 1 base, with 8 bases between them. CDR3 sequence: CASSVEGGSNQPQHF. The CDR3 region has the DNA TGTGCCAGCAGCGTAGAGGGGGGGAGCAATCAGCCCCAGCATTTT.

The chain couples TRBV5-4 to TRBJ2-7, with TRBD2 as a possible D gene (6 bases). The CDR3 is 14 amino acids. Trimming shortened V by 2 bases and J by 3 bases, and 12 bases separated the two germline ends. Germline V lookup: CDR1 SGHNT, CDR2 YYREEE (reference sequence). CDR3 bases: TGTGCCAGCAGCTTCTCCGGGAGTCGCTACGAGCAGTACTTC. Translated: CASSFSGSRYEQYF.

This chain connects TRBV25-1 to TRBJ1-4; weak D call: TRBD1 (5 bases). Germline V gene sequence: CDR1 MGHDK, CDR2 SYGVNS. The CDR3 runs to 14 residues. The germline V and J ends were trimmed by 8 bases and 12 bases, with 22 bases remaining between them. In DNA, the CDR3 is TGTGCCAGCTCCCACGGGGGGGTCTCGTACCAACTGTTTTTT. This codes for CASSHGGVSYQLFF.

J is TRBJ2-1 and V is TRBV5-4; TRBD2 matches at 11 bases. V dropped 0 bases and J dropped 2; count of bases not matched to a gene: 4. This CDR3 comprises 17 residues. Germline V lookup: CDR1 SGHNT, CDR2 YYREEE (reference sequence). This chain's CDR3 is CASSLDPSGRTYNEQFF. The DNA of the CDR3 is TGTGCCAGCAGCTTGGACCCTAGCGGGAGGACCTACAATGAGCAGTTCTTC.

This clone turned up a few times. The chain recombines TRBV28 with TRBJ1-1; D unresolved. CDR1 is MDHEN, CDR2 SYDVKM, per germline. With 7 bases removed from V and 1 base from J, the gap between germline ends came to 13 bases. This CDR3 is built from 14 residues. CDR3 DNA sequence: TGTGCCAGCACGATGCCTAGTACGAACACTGAAGCTTTCTTT. Its translation is CASTMPSTNTEAFF.

This clone was observed a handful of times. This sequence joins TRBV2 and TRBJ2-5; D not certain. Germline lookup yields CDR1 SNHLY and CDR2 FYNNEI. V dropped 1 base and J dropped 2 bases, with 11 bases sitting between them. The CDR3 runs to 15 residues. CDR3 amino acids: CASSEVSQRQETQYF. DNA for the CDR3: TGTGCCAGCAGTGAAGTCAGCCAGAGGCAAGAGACCCAGTACTTC. Using reference TRBV2 and TRBJ2-5 for the parts outside the CDR3, the full variable domain is EPEVTQTPSHQVTQMGQEVILRCVPISNHLYFYWYRQILGQKVEFLVSFYNNEISEKSEIFDDQFSVERPDGSNFTLKIRSTKLEDSAMYFCASSEVSQRQETQYFGPGTRLLVL.

The V and J genes are TRBV18 and TRBJ2-4; D unclear. The CDR3 extends over 14 amino acids. V was cut by 2 bases and J by 0 bases, with 5 bases left in between. Germline lookup yields CDR1 KGHSH and CDR2 LQKENI. CDR3 DNA sequence: TGTGCCAGCTCACCAGCAGGAGCCAAAAACATTCAGTACTTC. Its protein is CASSPAGAKNIQYF.

This clone was found a few times. V gene TRBV9 combines with J gene TRBJ2-1; a possible D gene is TRBD2 (6 bases). Germline V gene data show CDR1 as SGDLS and CDR2 as YYNGEE. Trimming pared 0 bases from V and 8 bases from J, leaving 9 bases between. The CDR3 has 13 residues. The CDR3 nucleotides read TGTGCCAGCAGCGTAGCGTGGGGGGATGAGCAGTTCTTC. It encodes CASSVAWGDEQFF.

This chain connects TRBV30 to TRBJ2-1, with 8 bases identical to TRBD2. V gave up 6 bases and J gave up 3 bases; unmatched junction bases: 10. This CDR3 has 15 residues. Germline CDR1 is GTSNPN and CDR2 is SVGIG (reference sequence). In DNA, the CDR3 is TGTGCCTGTGCCCCACTAGCGGAGATCTACAATGAGCAGTTCTTC. It encodes CACAPLAEIYNEQFF.